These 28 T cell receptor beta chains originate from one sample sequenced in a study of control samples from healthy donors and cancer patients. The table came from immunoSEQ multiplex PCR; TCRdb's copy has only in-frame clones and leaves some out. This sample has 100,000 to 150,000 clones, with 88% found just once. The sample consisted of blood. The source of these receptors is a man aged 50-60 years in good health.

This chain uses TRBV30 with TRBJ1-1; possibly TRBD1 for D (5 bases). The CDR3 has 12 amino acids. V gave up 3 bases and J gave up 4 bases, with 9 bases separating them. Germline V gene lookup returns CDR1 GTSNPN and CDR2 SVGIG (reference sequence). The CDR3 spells CAWRIQVTEAFF. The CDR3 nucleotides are TGTGCCTGGAGGATACAGGTCACTGAAGCTTTCTTT.

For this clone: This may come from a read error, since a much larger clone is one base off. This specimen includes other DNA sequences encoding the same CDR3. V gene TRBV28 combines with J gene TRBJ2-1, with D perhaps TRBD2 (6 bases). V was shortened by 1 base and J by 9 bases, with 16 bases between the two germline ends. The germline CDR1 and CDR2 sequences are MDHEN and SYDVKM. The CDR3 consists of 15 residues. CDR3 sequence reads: CASSLYGGGPFEQFF. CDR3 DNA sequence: TGTGCCAGCAGTTTATATGGGGGAGGCCCCTTTGAGCAGTTCTTC.

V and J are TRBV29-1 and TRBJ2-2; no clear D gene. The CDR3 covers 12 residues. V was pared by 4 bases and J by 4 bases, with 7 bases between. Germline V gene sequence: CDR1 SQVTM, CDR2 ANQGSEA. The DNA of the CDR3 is TGCAGCGTTGCCGATGGCACCGGGGAGCTGTTTTTT. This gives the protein CSVADGTGELFF.

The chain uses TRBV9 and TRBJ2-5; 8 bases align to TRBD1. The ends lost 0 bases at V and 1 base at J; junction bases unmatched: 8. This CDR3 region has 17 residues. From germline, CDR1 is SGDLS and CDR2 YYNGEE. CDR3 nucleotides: TGTGCCAGCAGCGTAGAGGGGACAGGACCGACCCAAGAGACCCAGTACTTC. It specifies CASSVEGTGPTQETQYF.

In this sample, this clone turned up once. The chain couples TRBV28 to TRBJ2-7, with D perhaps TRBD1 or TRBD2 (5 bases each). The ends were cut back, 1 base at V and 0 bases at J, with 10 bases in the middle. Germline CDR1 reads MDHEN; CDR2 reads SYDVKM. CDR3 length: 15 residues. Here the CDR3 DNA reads TGTGCCAGCAGTTTATCCGCAGGGAGCTCCTACGAGCAGTACTTC. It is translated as CASSLSAGSSYEQYF.

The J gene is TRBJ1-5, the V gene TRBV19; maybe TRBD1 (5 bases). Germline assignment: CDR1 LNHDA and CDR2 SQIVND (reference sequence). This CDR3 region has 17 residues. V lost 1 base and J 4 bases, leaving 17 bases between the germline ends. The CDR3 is CASSIGRVRKLNQPQHF. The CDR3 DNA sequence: TGTGCCAGTAGTATAGGCAGGGTTCGGAAGTTAAATCAGCCCCAGCATTTT.

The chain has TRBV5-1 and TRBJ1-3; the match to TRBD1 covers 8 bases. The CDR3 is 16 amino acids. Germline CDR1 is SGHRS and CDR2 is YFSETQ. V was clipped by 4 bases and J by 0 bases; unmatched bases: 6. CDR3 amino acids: CASSPGQVHSGNTIYF. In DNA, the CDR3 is TGCGCCAGCAGCCCGGGACAGGTCCACTCTGGAAACACCATATATTTT.

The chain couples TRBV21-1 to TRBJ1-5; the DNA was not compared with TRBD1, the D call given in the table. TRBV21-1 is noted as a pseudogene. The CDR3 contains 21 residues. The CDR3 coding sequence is TGTGCCAGCAGCATCAGGGACAGTCGGACAGGGGTTATAGCTGGGGATCAGCCCCAGCATTTT. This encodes CASSIRDSRTGVIAGDQPQHF.

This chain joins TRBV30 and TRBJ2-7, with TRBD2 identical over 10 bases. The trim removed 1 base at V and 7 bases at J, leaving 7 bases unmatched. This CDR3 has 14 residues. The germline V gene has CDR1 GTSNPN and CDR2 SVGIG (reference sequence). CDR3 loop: CAWSDQRGGWEQYF. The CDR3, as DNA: TGTGCCTGGAGTGACCAGCGGGGGGGCTGGGAGCAGTACTTC.

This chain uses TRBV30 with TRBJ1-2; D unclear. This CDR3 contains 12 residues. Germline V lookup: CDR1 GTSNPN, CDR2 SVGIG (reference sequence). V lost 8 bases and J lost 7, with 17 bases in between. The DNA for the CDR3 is TGTGCCCGTGCTGCAGGTCGTGGTGGCTACACCTTC. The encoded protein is CARAAGRGGYTF.

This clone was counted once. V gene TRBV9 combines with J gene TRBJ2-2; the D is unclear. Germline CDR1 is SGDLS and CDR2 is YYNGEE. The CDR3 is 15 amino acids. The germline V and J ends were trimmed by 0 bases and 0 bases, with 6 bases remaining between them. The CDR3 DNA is TGTGCCAGCAGCGTAGGTCTACCGAACACCGGGGAGCTGTTTTTT. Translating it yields CASSVGLPNTGELFF. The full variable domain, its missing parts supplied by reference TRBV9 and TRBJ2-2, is DSGVTQTPKHLITATGQRVTLRCSPRSGDLSVYWYQQSLDQGLQFLIQYYNGEERAKGNILERFSAQQFPDLHSELNLSSLELGDSALYFCASSVGLPNTGELFFGEGSRLTVL.

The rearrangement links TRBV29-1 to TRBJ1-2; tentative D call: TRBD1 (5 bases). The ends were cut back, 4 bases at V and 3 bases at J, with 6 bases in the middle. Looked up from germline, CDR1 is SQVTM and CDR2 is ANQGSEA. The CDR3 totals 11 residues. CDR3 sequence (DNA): TGCAGCGTTGCGGGGGACTATGGCTACACCTTC. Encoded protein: CSVAGDYGYTF.

DNA for the CDR3: TGTGCCAGTAGTATAGCGTTTGGGCGGATTAATTCACCCCTCCACTTT. Protein sequence: CASSIAFGRINSPLHF. V usage is TRBV19 and J usage is TRBJ1-6; D remains ambiguous. V lost 1 base and J 6 bases, leaving 13 bases between the germline ends. The germline gives CDR1 LNHDA, CDR2 SQIVND (reference sequence). This CDR3 has 16 residues.

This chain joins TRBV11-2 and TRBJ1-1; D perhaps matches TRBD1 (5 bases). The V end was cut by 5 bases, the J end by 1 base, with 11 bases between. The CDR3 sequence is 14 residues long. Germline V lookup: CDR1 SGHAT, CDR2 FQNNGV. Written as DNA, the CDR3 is TGTGCCAGCAGCCAGGGACTGGAGAACACTGAAGCTTTCTTT. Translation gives CASSQGLENTEAFF.

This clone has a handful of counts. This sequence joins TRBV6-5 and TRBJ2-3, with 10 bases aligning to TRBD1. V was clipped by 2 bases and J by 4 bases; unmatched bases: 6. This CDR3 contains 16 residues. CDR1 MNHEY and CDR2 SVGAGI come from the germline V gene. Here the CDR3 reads CASSYEGQGFADTQYF. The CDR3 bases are TGTGCCAGCAGTTACGAGGGACAGGGGTTTGCAGATACGCAGTATTTT.

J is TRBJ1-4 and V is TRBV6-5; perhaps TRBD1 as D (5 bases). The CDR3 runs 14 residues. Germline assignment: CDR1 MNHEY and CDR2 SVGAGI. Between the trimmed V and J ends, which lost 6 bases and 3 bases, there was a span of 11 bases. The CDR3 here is CASSRWGSNEKLFF. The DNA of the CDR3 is TGTGCCAGCAGCCGATGGGGGTCTAATGAAAAACTGTTTTTT.

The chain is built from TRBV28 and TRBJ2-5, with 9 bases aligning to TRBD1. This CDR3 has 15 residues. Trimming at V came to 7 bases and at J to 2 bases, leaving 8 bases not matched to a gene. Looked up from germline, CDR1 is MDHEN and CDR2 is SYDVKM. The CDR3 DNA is TGTGCCAGCACCCGGGGGGACAGGGTGCAAGAGACCCAGTACTTC. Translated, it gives CASTRGDRVQETQYF.

CDR3: CASSFRTGDSETQYF. The CDR3 DNA reads as TGTGCCAGCAGCTTCCGGACAGGGGATAGCGAGACCCAGTACTTC. The chain has TRBV3-1 (or the pseudogene TRBV3-2) and TRBJ2-5, with 9 bases lining up with TRBD1. The CDR3 consists of 15 residues. Germline V gene lookup returns CDR1 LGHDT and CDR2 YNNKEL (reference sequence). V was pared by 5 bases and J by 5 bases, with 9 bases of the junction left unmatched.

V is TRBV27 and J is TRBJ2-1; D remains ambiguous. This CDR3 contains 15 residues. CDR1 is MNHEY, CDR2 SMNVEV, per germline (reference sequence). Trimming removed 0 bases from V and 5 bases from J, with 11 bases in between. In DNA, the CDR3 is TGTGCCAGCAGTTTATCGTATCAGGCCCACAATGAGCAGTTCTTC. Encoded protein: CASSLSYQAHNEQFF.

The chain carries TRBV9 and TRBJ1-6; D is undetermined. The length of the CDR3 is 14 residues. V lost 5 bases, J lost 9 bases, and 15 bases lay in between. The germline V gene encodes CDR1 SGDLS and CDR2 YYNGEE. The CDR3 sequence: CASRAGPWGSPLHF. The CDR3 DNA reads TGTGCCAGCAGGGCCGGACCATGGGGTTCACCCCTCCACTTT.

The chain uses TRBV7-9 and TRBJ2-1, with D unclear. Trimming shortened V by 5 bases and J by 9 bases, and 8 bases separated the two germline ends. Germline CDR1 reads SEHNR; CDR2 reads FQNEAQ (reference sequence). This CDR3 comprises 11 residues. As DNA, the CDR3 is TGTGCCAGCAGCCCCGAGGCTGAGCAGTTCTTC. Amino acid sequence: CASSPEAEQFF.

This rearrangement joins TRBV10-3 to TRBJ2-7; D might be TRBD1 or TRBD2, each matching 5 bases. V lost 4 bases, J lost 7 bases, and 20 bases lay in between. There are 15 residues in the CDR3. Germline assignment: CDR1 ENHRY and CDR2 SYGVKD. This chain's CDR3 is CAISGGDRVLGEQYF. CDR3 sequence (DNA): TGTGCCATCAGTGGAGGGGACCGGGTCCTTGGGGAGCAGTACTTC.

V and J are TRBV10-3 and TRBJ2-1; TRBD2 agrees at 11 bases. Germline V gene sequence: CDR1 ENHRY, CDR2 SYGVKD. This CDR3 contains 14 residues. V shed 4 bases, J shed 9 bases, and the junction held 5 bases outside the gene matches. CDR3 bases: TGTGCCATCAGTGGGACTAGCGGGTCTCTTGAGCAGTTCTTC. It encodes CAISGTSGSLEQFF.

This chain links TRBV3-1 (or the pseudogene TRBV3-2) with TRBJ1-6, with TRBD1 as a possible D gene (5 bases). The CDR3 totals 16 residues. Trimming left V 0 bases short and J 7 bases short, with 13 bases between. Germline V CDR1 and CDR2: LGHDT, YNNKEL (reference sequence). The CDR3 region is CASSQDVVKGNSPLHF. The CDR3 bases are TGTGCCAGCAGCCAAGATGTAGTGAAGGGGAATTCACCCCTCCACTTT.

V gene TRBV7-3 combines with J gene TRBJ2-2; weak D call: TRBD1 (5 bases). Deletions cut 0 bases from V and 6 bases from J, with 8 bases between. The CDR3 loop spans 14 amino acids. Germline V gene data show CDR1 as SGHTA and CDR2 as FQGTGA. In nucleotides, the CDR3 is TGTGCCAGCAGCTTAACCAGGGCGGCCGGGGAGCTGTTTTTT. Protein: CASSLTRAAGELFF.

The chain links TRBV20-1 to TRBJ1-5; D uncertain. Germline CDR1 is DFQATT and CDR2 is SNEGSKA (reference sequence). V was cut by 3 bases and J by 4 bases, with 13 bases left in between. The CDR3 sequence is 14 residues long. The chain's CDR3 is CSASLGAGNQPQHF. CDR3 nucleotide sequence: TGCAGTGCTAGTTTAGGTGCCGGGAATCAGCCCCAGCATTTT.

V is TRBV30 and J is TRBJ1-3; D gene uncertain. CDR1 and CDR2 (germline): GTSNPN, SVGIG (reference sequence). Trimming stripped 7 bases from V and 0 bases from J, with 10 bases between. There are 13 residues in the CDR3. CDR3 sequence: CAFVRSSGNTIYF. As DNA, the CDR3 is TGTGCCTTCGTACGGTCCTCTGGAAACACCATATATTTT.

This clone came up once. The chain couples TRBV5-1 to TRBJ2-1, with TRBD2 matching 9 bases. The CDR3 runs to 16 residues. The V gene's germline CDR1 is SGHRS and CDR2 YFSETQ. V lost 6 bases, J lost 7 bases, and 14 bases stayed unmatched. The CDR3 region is CASTLDGGGAHNEQFF. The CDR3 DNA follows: TGCGCCAGCACCCTTGATGGCGGGGGGGCTCATAATGAGCAGTTCTTC.